This T cell receptor beta chain was captured in a study of shared clonotypes between healthy human individuals (dated by TCRdb to 2018 to 2020). Describing the broader study: The cohort comprised two women and three men aged 18 to 49 years. Per donor, three plates each were used for CD4 naive and CD4 memory, two for CD8 naive, and one for CD8 memory. The study deeply sequenced blood TCR repertoires of several healthy adults to estimate repertoire size and the extent of clonotype sharing between individuals. Libraries were prepared and TCR repertoires were sequenced by different laboratories using diverse techniques, in order to increase sequencing depth and limit assay-specific biases. Leukapheresis yielded between about 0.94 and 9.5 billion PBMCs per donor. Study-level results and caveats: Estimated clonotype richness was generally larger for naive than for memory subsets. Rarefaction of sorted-subset datasets indicated incomplete sequencing despite the large sequencing depth. Because the study included a small number of donors, the genetic and exposure-history diversity represented was limited. Sampling was restricted to blood, and TCR repertoires in tissues likely differ from the TCR repertoires found in blood. Across four donors, about 5.2% of naive CD4, roughly 3.8% of naive CD8, 2.3% of memory CD4, and over 0.35% of memory CD8 clonotypes were shared. Pairwise subsampling indicated that sequencing depth was expected to affect the degree of clonotype sharing among donors. Compared with non-shared clonotypes, the clonotypes found in all four sorted-subset donors had higher generation probabilities.

The donors were healthy, HIV-negative adults with no recently reported acute infections or vaccinations. Only Caucasian adults living in Nashville, Tennessee, USA were represented among the donors. Magnetic negative selection was used to enrich CD4+ T cells, after which naive cells were positively selected on CD45RA and the negative fraction became the memory subset. Blood was obtained by leukapheresis, after which PBMCs were separated by Ficoll-Histopaque density gradient centrifugation and cryopreserved in liquid nitrogen vapor phase. Analytical flow cytometry was used to check the purity and quantity of every magnetically sorted T cell population. Genomic DNA was isolated from each sorted fraction and quantified by UV absorbance on a Nanodrop 2000c. On this clone: No antigen is known for it. It has no much larger one-base neighbor in the sample; base qualities were not kept.

Using the deep immunoSEQ assay, multiplex PCR amplified TCR CDR3 regions from genomic DNA. Genomic DNA extracted from each cell subset was distributed evenly over all wells of several immunoSEQ 96-well plates, and each plate served as one replicate. For sorted subsets, around 0.2 ug genomic DNA, equal to tens of thousands of T cell genomes, was loaded into each replicate PCR. Purified libraries were measured with a Qubit 3.0 fluorometer, size-checked on a Bioanalyzer 2100, and measured again with the KAPA Library Quantification kit. Every immunoSEQ 96-well plate was sequenced on a dedicated single-read 150-cycle Illumina NextSeq 550 flow cell. The study's processing was this. Because the immunoSEQ output held only junctional sequences and lacked quality scores, the filtering could not match the filtering applied to full-length reads. Sequences were annotated with PyIR, a Python wrapper for IgBLAST v1.9, using IMGT germline references to assign V/J genes and CDR3. Reads were removed for weak V/J assignments (E-value above 1e-6), missing CDR3, stop codons, out-of-frame junctions, or ambiguous translated residues. V3J clonotypes were defined as sequences sharing the same inferred V gene, J gene, and CDR3 amino acid sequence. The percentage overlap between two repertoires was calculated by dividing the number of shared unique clonotypes by the size of the smaller repertoire. Three approaches were used to assess repertoire richness: RTK rarefaction, the Chao1 estimator, and Recon v2.1 estimates of unobserved clonotypes. OLGA was used to compute generation probabilities for all TCRbeta clonotypes that the gDNA method yielded from a handful of donors. The immuneACCESS repertoire file appears here via TCRdb, limited to in-frame rearrangements. These files lack a portion of the clones; in checked studies, under half of the deficit traces to unresolved V genes, and the cause of the others is not known. The V and J calls and clone size were taken over from that table, and D and trimming were inferred from the DNA. For this sample the table gives millions of clones, of which approximately 95% were detected only once. The ten largest clones take up roughly 0.13% of the sample.

From the cysteine up to the phenylalanine, the CDR3 has a length of 16 residues. The kept DNA is CDR3 alone, 48 bases in frame from the first base. Trimming takes 5 bases from V and 4 bases from J, and the germline ends sit 18 bases apart. According to the germline V gene (reference sequence), CDR1 reads LNHDA and CDR2 reads SQIVND. The chain is made from TRBV19 and TRBJ1-5; the D gene is possibly TRBD1, with 5 bases matching. The sequenced sample was naive CD4+ T cells sorted from blood. The cell subset or site label on this specimen signifies: CD45RA+ positively selected. This clonotype was sampled from a young man in good health. The CDR3 region has the sequence CASSVLGTSSNQPQHF. Read as DNA, the sequence is TGTGCCAGTAGTGTCTTAGGGACCTCTTCAAATCAGCCCCAGCATTTT.